This T cell receptor (beta chain) came from a study of blood T cell repertoires in COVID-19. Study at large: The United States, Italy and Spain provided the acute and convalescent COVID-19 samples. PBMCs, B-cell-depleted T cells, or T cells provided the cDNA or gDNA that made up the material.

About this clone: Likely a read error: the CDR3 ends without its conserved phenylalanine or tryptophan. Because the CDR3's place on the DNA is in doubt, the DNA is left out and the CDR3 is given as listed by TCRdb.

Authors' processing steps: Amplification with reference gene primers provided the estimates of nucleated cell counts. The method was immunoSEQ multiplex PCR; TCRdb's version includes in-frame clones alone and lacks a portion of them. That table is the source of V, J and clone size, and D and trimming were worked out from the DNA. Among over 600,000 clones, approximately 90% were seen once, and the ten largest hold approximately 0.25%. CDR1 is ENHRY and CDR2 is SYGVKD in the germline V gene. Counting both end residues, the CDR3 totals 8 amino acids. The sequencing input was peripheral blood. This clonotype was obtained from a woman between 18 and 29 years old with acute or convalescent COVID-19. V gene TRBV10-3 combines with J gene TRBJ1-2. The CDR3 loop reads CAISGLES.